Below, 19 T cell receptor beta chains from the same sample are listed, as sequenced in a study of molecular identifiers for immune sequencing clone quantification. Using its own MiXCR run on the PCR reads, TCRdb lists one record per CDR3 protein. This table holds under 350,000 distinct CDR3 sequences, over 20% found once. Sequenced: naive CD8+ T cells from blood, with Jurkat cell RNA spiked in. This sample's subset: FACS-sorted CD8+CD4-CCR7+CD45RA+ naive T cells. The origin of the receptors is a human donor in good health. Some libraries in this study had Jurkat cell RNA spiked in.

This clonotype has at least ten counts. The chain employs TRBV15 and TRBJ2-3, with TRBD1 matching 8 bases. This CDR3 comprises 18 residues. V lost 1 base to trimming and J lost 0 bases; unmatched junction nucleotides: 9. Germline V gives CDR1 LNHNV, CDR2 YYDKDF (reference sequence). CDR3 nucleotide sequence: TGTGCCACCAGCAGAGCGCCGGGGGACAGGTCTAGCACAGATACGCAGTATTTT. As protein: CATSRAPGDRSSTDTQYF.

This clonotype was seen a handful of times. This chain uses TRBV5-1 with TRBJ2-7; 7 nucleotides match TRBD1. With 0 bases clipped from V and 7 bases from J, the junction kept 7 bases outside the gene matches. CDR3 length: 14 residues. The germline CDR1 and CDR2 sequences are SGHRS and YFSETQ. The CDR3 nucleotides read TGCGCCAGCAGCTTGGTTCAGGGGGAGAGGGAGCAGTACTTC. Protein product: CASSLVQGEREQYF.

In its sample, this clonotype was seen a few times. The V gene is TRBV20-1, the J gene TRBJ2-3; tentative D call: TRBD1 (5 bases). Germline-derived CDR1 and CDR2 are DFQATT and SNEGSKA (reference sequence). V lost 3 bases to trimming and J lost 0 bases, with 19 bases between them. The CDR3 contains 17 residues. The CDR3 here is CSASRAQDFVSTDTQYF. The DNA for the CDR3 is TGCAGTGCTAGTAGGGCACAGGATTTCGTTAGCACAGATACGCAGTATTTT.

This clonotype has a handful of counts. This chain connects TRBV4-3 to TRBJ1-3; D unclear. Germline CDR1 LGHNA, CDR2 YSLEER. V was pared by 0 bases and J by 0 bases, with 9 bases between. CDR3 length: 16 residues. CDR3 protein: CASSQDGTSSGNTIYF. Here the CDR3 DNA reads TGCGCCAGCAGCCAAGATGGCACGAGCTCTGGAAACACCATATATTTT.

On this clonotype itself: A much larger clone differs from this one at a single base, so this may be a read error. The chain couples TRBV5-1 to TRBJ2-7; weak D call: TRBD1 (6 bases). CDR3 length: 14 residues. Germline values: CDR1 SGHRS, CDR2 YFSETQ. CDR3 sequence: CASSSGTNTYERYF. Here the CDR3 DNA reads TGCGCCAGCAGCTCCGGGACAAATACCTACGAGCGGTACTTC.

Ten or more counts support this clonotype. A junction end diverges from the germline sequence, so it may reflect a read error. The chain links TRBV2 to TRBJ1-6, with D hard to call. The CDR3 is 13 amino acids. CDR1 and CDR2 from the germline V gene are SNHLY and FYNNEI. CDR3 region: CASREPPNSPLHF. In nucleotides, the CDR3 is TGTGCCAGCCGTGAACCCCCGAATTCACCCCTCCACTTT. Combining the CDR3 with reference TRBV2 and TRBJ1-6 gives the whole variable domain EPEVTQTPSHQVTQMGQEVILRCVPISNHLYFYWYRQILGQKVEFLVSFYNNEISEKSEIFDDQFSVERPDGSNFTLKIRSTKLEDSAMYFCASREPPNSPLHFGNGTRLTVT.

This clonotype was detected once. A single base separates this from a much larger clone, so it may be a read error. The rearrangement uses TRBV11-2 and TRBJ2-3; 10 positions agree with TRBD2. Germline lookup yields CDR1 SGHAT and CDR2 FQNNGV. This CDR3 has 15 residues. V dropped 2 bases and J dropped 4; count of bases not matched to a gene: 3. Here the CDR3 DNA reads TGTGCCAGCAGCTTAAGCGGGGGGGCCCCAGATACGCAGTATTTT. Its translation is CASSLSGGAPDTQYF.

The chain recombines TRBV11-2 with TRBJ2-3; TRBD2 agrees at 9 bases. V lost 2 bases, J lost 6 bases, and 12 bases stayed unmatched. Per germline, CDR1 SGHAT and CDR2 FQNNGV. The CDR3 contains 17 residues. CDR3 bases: TGTGCCAGCAGCTTATTGCGGGGGGGAGCCCGTCCGGATACGCAGTATTTT. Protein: CASSLLRGGARPDTQYF.

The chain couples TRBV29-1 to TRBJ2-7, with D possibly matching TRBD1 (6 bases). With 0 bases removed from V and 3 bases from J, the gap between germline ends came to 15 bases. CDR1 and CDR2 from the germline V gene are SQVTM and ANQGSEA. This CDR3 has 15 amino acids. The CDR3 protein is CSVEDGRTENYEQYF. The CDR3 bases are TGCAGCGTTGAAGATGGAAGGACAGAAAACTACGAGCAGTACTTC.

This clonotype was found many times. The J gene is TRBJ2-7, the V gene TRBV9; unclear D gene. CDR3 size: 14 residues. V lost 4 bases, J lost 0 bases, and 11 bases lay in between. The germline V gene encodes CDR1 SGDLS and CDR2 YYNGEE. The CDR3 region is CASSPNDLSYEQYF. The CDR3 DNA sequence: TGTGCCAGCAGCCCAAACGACCTCTCCTACGAGCAGTACTTC.

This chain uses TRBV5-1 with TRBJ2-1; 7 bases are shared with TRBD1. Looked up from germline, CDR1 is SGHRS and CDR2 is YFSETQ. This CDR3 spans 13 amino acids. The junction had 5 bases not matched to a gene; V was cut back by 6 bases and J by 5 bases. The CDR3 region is CASNRDSHNEQFF. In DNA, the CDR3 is TGCGCCAGCAACCGGGACAGCCACAATGAGCAGTTCTTC.

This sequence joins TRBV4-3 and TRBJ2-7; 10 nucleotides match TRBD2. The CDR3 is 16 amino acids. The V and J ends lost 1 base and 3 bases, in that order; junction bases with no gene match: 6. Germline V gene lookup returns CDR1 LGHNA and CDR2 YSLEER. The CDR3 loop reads CASSQGVAGGLYEQYF. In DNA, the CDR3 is TGCGCCAGCAGCCAAGGTGTAGCGGGAGGCCTCTACGAGCAGTACTTC.

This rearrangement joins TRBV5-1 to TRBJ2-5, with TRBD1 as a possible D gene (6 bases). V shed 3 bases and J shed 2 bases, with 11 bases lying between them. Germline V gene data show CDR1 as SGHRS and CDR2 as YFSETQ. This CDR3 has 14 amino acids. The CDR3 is CASSSGQIQETQYF. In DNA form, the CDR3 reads TGCGCCAGCAGCTCCGGACAGATTCAAGAGACCCAGTACTTC. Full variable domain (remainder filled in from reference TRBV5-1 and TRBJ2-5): KAGVTQTPRYLIKTRGQQVTLSCSPISGHRSVSWYQQTPGQGLQFLFEYFSETQRNKGNFPGRFSGRQFSNSRSEMNVSTLELGDSALYLCASSSGQIQETQYFGPGTRLLVL.

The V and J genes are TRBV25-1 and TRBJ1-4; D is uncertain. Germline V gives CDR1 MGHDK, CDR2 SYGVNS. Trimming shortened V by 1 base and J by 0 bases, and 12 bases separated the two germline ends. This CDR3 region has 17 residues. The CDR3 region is CASSELKGSATNEKLFF. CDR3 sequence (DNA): TGTGCCAGCAGTGAATTGAAGGGAAGCGCAACTAATGAAAAACTGTTTTTT.

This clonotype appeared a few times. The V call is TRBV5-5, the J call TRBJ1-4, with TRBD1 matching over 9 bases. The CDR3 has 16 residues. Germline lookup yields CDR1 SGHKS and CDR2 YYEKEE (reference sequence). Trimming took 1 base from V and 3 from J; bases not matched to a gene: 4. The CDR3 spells CASSLLQGAANEKLFF. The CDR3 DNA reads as TGTGCCAGCAGCTTGTTACAGGGGGCAGCTAATGAAAAACTGTTTTTT. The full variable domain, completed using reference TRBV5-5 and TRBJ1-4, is DAGVTQSPTHLIKTRGQQVTLRCSPISGHKSVSWYQQVLGQGPQFIFQYYEKEERGRGNFPDRFSARQFPNYSSELNVNALLLGDSALYLCASSLLQGAANEKLFFGSGTQLSVL.

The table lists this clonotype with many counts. CDR3 sequence: CASSPGTPRETQYF. The CDR3 nucleotides are TGTGCCAGCAGCCCCGGGACACCCCGAGAGACCCAGTACTTC. The rearrangement uses TRBV28 and TRBJ2-5, with D possibly being TRBD1 (6 bases). The CDR3 runs to 14 residues. The V end was cut by 6 bases, the J end by 4 bases, with 15 bases between. From germline, CDR1 is MDHEN and CDR2 SYDVKM.

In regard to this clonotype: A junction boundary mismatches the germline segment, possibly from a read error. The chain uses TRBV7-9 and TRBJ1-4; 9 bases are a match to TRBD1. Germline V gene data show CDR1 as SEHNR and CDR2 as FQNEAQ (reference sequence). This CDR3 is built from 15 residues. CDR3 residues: CASRGWDRENEELFF. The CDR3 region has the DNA TGTGCCAGCAGGGGCTGGGACAGGGAGAATGAAGAACTGTTTTTT. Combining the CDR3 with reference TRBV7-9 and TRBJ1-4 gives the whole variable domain DTGVSQNPRHKITKRGQNVTFRCDPISEHNRLYWYRQTLGQGPEFLTYFQNEAQLEKSRLLSDRFSAERPKGSFSTLEIQRTEQGDSAMYLCASRGWDRENEELFFGSGTQLSVL.

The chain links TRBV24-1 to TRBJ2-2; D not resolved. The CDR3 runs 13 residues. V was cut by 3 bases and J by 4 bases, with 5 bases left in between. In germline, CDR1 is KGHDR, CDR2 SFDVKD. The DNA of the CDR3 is TGTGCCACCAGTGATATGCTCACCGGGGAGCTGTTTTTT. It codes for CATSDMLTGELFF.

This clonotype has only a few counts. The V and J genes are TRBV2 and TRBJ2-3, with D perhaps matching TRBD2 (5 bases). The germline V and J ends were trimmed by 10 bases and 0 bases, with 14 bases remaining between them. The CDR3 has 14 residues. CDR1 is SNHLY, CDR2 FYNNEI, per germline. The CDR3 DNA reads TGTGCCATCCGCGGGTGGCCTAGCACAGATACGCAGTATTTT. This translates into CAIRGWPSTDTQYF.